The present T cell receptor beta chain was sequenced within a study of cytomegalovirus exposure and HLA in healthy donors. The junction had 16 bases not matched to a gene; V was cut back by 8 bases and J by 0 bases. Germline CDR1 reads SNHLY; CDR2 reads FYNNEI. This CDR3 contains 17 residues. Primers for the PCR totalled 60 Vbeta and 13 Jbeta. Sequencing was performed with immunoSEQ multiplex PCR; in TCRdb, only in-frame clones are kept and a portion is missing. Among some 110,000 clones listed, about 80% were seen once. V gene TRBV2 combines with J gene TRBJ2-7; 7 bases map to TRBD1. This clonotype was obtained from a woman between 18 and 29 years old in good health and CMV-seropositive. The source material was PBMCs. In nucleotides, the CDR3 is TGTGCCAGCCTAATAGGCGGACAGGCTAGACTCTCCTACGAGCAGTACTTC. It is translated as CASLIGGQARLSYEQYF.